This T cell receptor (beta chain) was identified in a study of cytomegalovirus exposure and HLA in healthy donors. Researchers ran the PCR with 60 Vbeta and 13 Jbeta primers. The assay was immunoSEQ multiplex PCR, and TCRdb's table has in-frame clones only and misses some. The table lists tens of thousands of clones, more than 50% of them singletons, with roughly 15% in the top ten. Trimming took off 5 bases at V and 7 bases at J, with 18 bases between the two ends. The CDR3 is 14 amino acids. CDR1 SGHVS and CDR2 FQNEAQ come from the germline V gene. Sequencing used PBMCs. This chain joins TRBV7-8 and TRBJ2-7; D is unresolved. The sequence was collected from a woman between 40 and 50 years old in good health and CMV-seropositive. The CDR3 reads CASSGRLGLREQYF. CDR3 nucleotides: TGTGCCAGCAGCGGTCGCCTTGGATTGAGGGAGCAGTACTTC.